These T cell receptor beta chains were read from a single sample in a study of regulatory T cells in long-lasting Graves disease. One entry per CDR3 protein results from TCRdb running MiXCR on the multiplex PCR reads. Among under 300,000 distinct CDR3 sequences listed, 20% to 25% were seen once. Sequenced here: peripheral blood mononuclear cells (PBMCs), sampled at new diagnosis, from a patient treated with antithyroid drugs. Source of these receptors: a female donor with Graves disease. Each CDR3 is given with its conserved first and last residue. D genes are given only for firm matches. A row's size may be missing; if present it is once, few, many or a size class.

j_call clone_size v_call d_call cdr3_nt cdr3_aa
TRBJ2-1 many TRBV6-2/TRBV6-3 . TGTGCCAGCAGTTACAGGGCACAGGGTATGGAGCAGTTCTTC CASSYRAQGMEQFF
TRBJ2-5 . TRBV27 . TGTGCCAGCAGTTTATCAGGCCAGGGGAAGACCCAGTACTTC CASSLSGQGKTQYF
TRBJ2-7 many TRBV28 TRBD1 TGTGCCAGCAGTCCCACCGGGACAGGGGAGTACGAGCAGTACTTC CASSPTGTGEYEQYF
TRBJ1-3 many TRBV12-3/TRBV12-4 . TGTGCCAGCAGTTTACTTCTTGGAAACACCATATATTTT CASSLLLGNTIYF
TRBJ2-7 few TRBV19 . TGTGCCAGTAGCCGGGACGGGGTCTACGAGCAGTACTTC CASSRDGVYEQYF
TRBJ2-2 many TRBV4-3 . TGCGCCAGCAGCCAAGGGACAGCGAACACCGGGGAGCTGTTTTTT CASSQGTANTGELFF
TRBJ1-5 many TRBV2 . TGTGCCAGCAGTGAAGGGAGGGATAGCAATCAGCCCCAGCATTTT CASSEGRDSNQPQHF
TRBJ1-1 many TRBV10-3 . TGTGCCATCAGTGACAGACTAGAGAACACTGAAGCTTTCTTT CAISDRLENTEAFF
TRBJ2-7 few TRBV19 TRBD1 TGTGCCAGTAGAGGGGGCCCGGGACAGGGAGCATACGAGCAGTACTTC CASRGGPGQGAYEQYF
TRBJ2-1 many TRBV7-3 TRBD2 TGTGCCAGCAGCTTATGGGCGGGAGGTTCCCCTGAGCAGTTCTTC CASSLWAGGSPEQFF
TRBJ2-4 . TRBV28 . TGTGCCAGCTTCCTACTAGCTCGACAGAGTCTAGCCAAAAACATTCAGTACTTC CASFLLARQSLAKNIQYF
TRBJ1-1 many TRBV7-9 TRBD1 TGTGCCAGCAGCTCTTGGACAGGGAGGGAGGCTTTCTTT CASSSWTGREAFF
TRBJ1-1 many TRBV7-9 . TGTGCCAGCAGCCCCCACACATTGAACACTGAAGCTTTCTTT CASSPHTLNTEAFF
TRBJ2-5 . TRBV6-2/TRBV6-3 TRBD2 TGTGCCAGCAGTCCAAGACTAGCGGGGGGGGAGACCCAGTACTTC CASSPRLAGGETQYF
TRBJ2-1 many TRBV29-1 . TGCAGCGATAAGATGACTGTCTACAATGAGCAGTTCTTC CSDKMTVYNEQFF
TRBJ2-3 many TRBV6-1 TRBD2 TGTGCCAGCACCCCCGGACTAGCGGGGGGTGCAGATACGCAGTATTTT CASTPGLAGGADTQYF
TRBJ2-1 . TRBV6-9 TRBD1 TGTGCCAGCAGTTCAACTCCGGGACAGGGGAACCAGCAGTTCTTC CASSSTPGQGNQQFF
TRBJ2-3 many TRBV18 . TGTGCCAGCTCACCATCCTCGCCACAAGATACGCAGTATTTT CASSPSSPQDTQYF
TRBJ2-1 few TRBV4-3 . TGCGCCAGCAGCCAAGATCTAACCTCCTACAATGAGCAGTTCTTC CASSQDLTSYNEQFF
TRBJ2-7 many TRBV2 TRBD1 TGTGCCAGCAGGGAATACCGGGACAGGGACGAGCAGTACTTC CASREYRDRDEQYF
TRBJ2-1 many TRBV20-1 . TGCAGTGCTAGAGGAATAGATACATATGAGCAGTTCTTC CSARGIDTYEQFF
TRBJ1-1 . TRBV2 . TGTGCCAGCCTTCAGTCCCTGAACACTGAAGCTTTCTTT CASLQSLNTEAFF
TRBJ2-1 many TRBV20-1 . TGCAGTGCTAGAGCGGTGGGGAGCTCCTACAATGAGCAGTTCTTC CSARAVGSSYNEQFF
TRBJ1-2 few TRBV4-2 . TGTGCCAGCAGCCAAGTTGGGGGGGCTGGTGGCTACACCTTC CASSQVGGAGGYTF
TRBJ1-2 many TRBV6-2/TRBV6-3 . TGTGCCAGCAGTTACTCTCGGACGGCCCTGGGCTATGGCTACACCTTC CASSYSRTALGYGYTF
TRBJ2-1 many TRBV12-5 . TGTGCTAGTGGTTTCAGGACAGCCAAATGGGGCTATGAGCAGTTCTTC CASGFRTAKWGYEQFF
TRBJ1-3 few TRBV27 TRBD1 TGTGCCAGCATGCGTGGGGGGACAGGGGGCCGTGGAAACACCATATATTTT CASMRGGTGGRGNTIYF
TRBJ2-7 many TRBV28 . TGTGCCAGCAACCTCCCACCTGGGGTCGAGCAGTACTTC CASNLPPGVEQYF
TRBJ2-7 many TRBV11-2 TRBD2 TGTGCCAGCAGCCTCGGACTAGCGGGAGTTGAGCAGTACTTC CASSLGLAGVEQYF
TRBJ1-5 many TRBV20-1 . TGCAGTGCTTTTTCGCCGGGGGCGTCCGGCAATCAGCCCCAGCATTTT CSAFSPGASGNQPQHF
TRBJ2-7 few TRBV10-3 . TGTGCCATCAGGGACTCGTACTACGAGCAGTACTTC CAIRDSYYEQYF
TRBJ1-2 . TRBV7-2 TRBD1 TGTGCCAGCACCCCGGGACAGCGGATCTATGGCTACACCTTC CASTPGQRIYGYTF
TRBJ2-1 . TRBV20-1 TRBD2 TGCAGTGCTTTCGGCGGGAGGGCCTCTTACAATGAGCAGTTCTTC CSAFGGRASYNEQFF
TRBJ1-4 many TRBV7-2 . TGTGCCAGCAGGGCCTCCGGTTATAATGAAAAACTGTTTTTT CASRASGYNEKLFF
TRBJ1-2 few TRBV12-3/TRBV12-4 . TGTGCCAGCAGTCCCTACAGTGGGACGGGGTATGGCTACACCTTC CASSPYSGTGYGYTF
TRBJ2-3 . TRBV2 TRBD2 TGTGCCAGCGGTCAAAGCGGGGACACAGATACGCAGTATTTT CASGQSGDTDTQYF
TRBJ2-5 . TRBV20-1 . TGCAGTGCTAGTCGCAGGGGGAGGGAGACCCAGTACTTC CSASRRGRETQYF
TRBJ1-1 . TRBV5-4 TRBD1 TGTGCCAGCAGCCGAGAACAGGGGGCATCTGAAGCTTTCTTT CASSREQGASEAFF
TRBJ2-3 . TRBV12-3/TRBV12-4 TRBD2 TGTGTCAGCAGCCCCACCGGGACTAGCGGGGGGGCTCGACTAGGAAATACGCAGTATTTT CVSSPTGTSGGARLGNTQYF
TRBJ2-5 many TRBV10-2 . TGCGCCAGCAGGCAGAGGGACTCTCAAGAGACCCAGTACTTC CASRQRDSQETQYF
TRBJ2-3 many TRBV28 . TGTGCCAGCAGCAGGCTGGGGCGAGGTAGGAGCACAGATACGCAGTATTTT CASSRLGRGRSTDTQYF
TRBJ1-4 . TRBV20-1 TRBD1 TGCAGTGCTAGTCCCGTAAGGGGGCTTGTTCGTGAAAAACTGTTTTTT CSASPVRGLVREKLFF
TRBJ1-1 many TRBV9 . TGTGCCAGCAGCTCTCGATTGGGGAACACTGAAGCTTTCTTT CASSSRLGNTEAFF
TRBJ2-7 many TRBV29-1 . TGCAGCGCCGCGACACCTACCTACGAGCAGTACTTC CSAATPTYEQYF
TRBJ2-7 many TRBV20-1 TRBD2 TGCAGTGCGGGAGGACTAGTCAACCACGAGCAGTACTTC CSAGGLVNHEQYF
TRBJ2-7 few TRBV5-4 TRBD1 TGTGCCAGCAGCTTGGATCCAGGGGGCATTTCATACGAGCAGTACTTC CASSLDPGGISYEQYF
TRBJ2-2 . TRBV9 . TGTGCCAGCAGCGTAGGTTGGAGGAACACCGGGGAGCTGTTTTTT CASSVGWRNTGELFF
TRBJ2-5 many TRBV7-2 . TGTGCCAGCAGCTTAGAGGGTTACGAGACCCAGTACTTC CASSLEGYETQYF
TRBJ1-4 few TRBV5-1 TRBD1 TGCGCCAGCAGCTTGGCGGACAGGGGAAACGAAAAACTGTTTTTT CASSLADRGNEKLFF
TRBJ2-1 many TRBV5-1 TRBD1 TGCGCCAGCAGCCAAGGGGGCGCCTCCGGTGATGAGCAGTTCTTC CASSQGGASGDEQFF
TRBJ2-1 many TRBV20-1 TRBD2 TGCAGCGGGGGGGCGGGGTATGAGCAGTTCTTC CSGGAGYEQFF
TRBJ1-3 . TRBV6-1 . TGTGCCAGCAGTGCTACCTACTCTGGAAACACCATATATTTT CASSATYSGNTIYF
TRBJ2-7 many TRBV6-2/TRBV6-3 . TGTGCCAGCAGCTTCGTCGGCTACGAGCAGTACTTC CASSFVGYEQYF